Following are 24 T cell receptor beta chains from one sample sequenced in a study of OX40 agonist ivuxolimab in advanced cancers. Library method: the immunoSEQ multiplex PCR assay. This is the immuneACCESS table as TCRdb keeps it, with only in-frame sequences that have V and J called. A part of the clones is gone; compared with another copy, unresolved V genes explain less than half, and the rest is unexplained. This sample has about 68,000 clones in its table, and roughly nine tenths of those were observed once. Of the sample, around 2% falls within the top ten clones. This specimen consisted of CD4+ or CD8+ T cells sorted from blood, obtained in a trial of the OX40 agonist ivuxolimab. Every receptor here comes from an adult with an advanced solid tumor such as melanoma, head and neck, liver or kidney cancer.

The chain uses TRBV9 and TRBJ2-5; D assignment may be TRBD1 or TRBD2 (5 bases each). Germline-derived CDR1 and CDR2 are SGDLS and YYNGEE. V shed 1 base and J shed 5 bases, with 12 bases lying between them. CDR3 size: 14 residues. The CDR3 sequence is CASSVRPEGETQYF. Here the CDR3 DNA reads TGTGCCAGCAGCGTACGGCCCGAGGGGGAGACCCAGTACTTC.

The V gene is TRBV2, the J gene TRBJ2-7; no clear D gene. This CDR3 contains 14 residues. Germline values: CDR1 SNHLY, CDR2 FYNNEI. V lost 1 base, J lost 4 bases, and 11 bases lay in between. The CDR3 region has the DNA TGTGCCAGCAGTGAAGGACGGATTCCATACGAGCAGTACTTC. Protein: CASSEGRIPYEQYF.

The V and J genes are TRBV5-6 and TRBJ1-5, with D perhaps matching TRBD1 (5 bases). The CDR3 has 16 amino acids. The V gene's germline CDR1 is SGHDT and CDR2 YYEEEE. Trimming shortened V by 0 bases and J by 2 bases, and 12 bases separated the two germline ends. The chain's CDR3 is CASSLGRGKGNQPQHF. CDR3 coding DNA: TGTGCCAGCAGCTTGGGTAGGGGTAAAGGCAATCAGCCCCAGCATTTT.

The chain joins TRBV9 to TRBJ2-5; TRBD1 is a possible D gene (6 bases). Germline-derived CDR1 and CDR2 are SGDLS and YYNGEE. The CDR3 is 15 amino acids. V was clipped by 0 bases and J by 0 bases, with 9 bases between them. CDR3 region: CASSVGDRYQETQYF. The CDR3 nucleotides are TGTGCCAGCAGCGTAGGCGACAGGTACCAAGAGACCCAGTACTTC.

The chain has TRBV6-5 and TRBJ2-3; D perhaps matches TRBD2 (5 bases). Trimming shortened V by 2 bases and J by 0 bases, and 12 bases separated the two germline ends. In germline, CDR1 is MNHEY, CDR2 SVGAGI. This CDR3 has 16 amino acids. The CDR3 DNA reads as TGTGCCAGCAGTTACGGGAGCGGACCTAGCACAGATACGCAGTATTTT. This sequence encodes CASSYGSGPSTDTQYF.

The chain recombines TRBV28 with TRBJ2-7, with D hard to call. The CDR3 has 13 residues. In germline, CDR1 is MDHEN, CDR2 SYDVKM. V gave up 6 bases and J gave up 3 bases, with 12 bases separating them. The CDR3 reads CASSSGPLYEQYF. Written as DNA, the CDR3 is TGTGCCAGCAGCTCCGGGCCACTCTACGAGCAGTACTTC.

The V gene is TRBV5-1, the J gene TRBJ2-1, with 13 positions matching TRBD2. In germline, CDR1 is SGHRS, CDR2 YFSETQ. The CDR3 consists of 18 residues. With 1 base clipped from V and 6 bases from J, the junction kept 10 bases outside the gene matches. In nucleotides, the CDR3 is TGCGCCAGCAGCTTGACTAGCGGGAGGGCCGGGTGGACCAATGAGCAGTTCTTC. It translates to CASSLTSGRAGWTNEQFF.

The chain combines TRBV5-1 with TRBJ2-5, with TRBD1 matching over 12 bases. CDR1 and CDR2 from the germline V gene are SGHRS and YFSETQ. The CDR3 runs to 17 residues. The trim removed 0 bases at V and 2 bases at J, leaving 5 bases unmatched. The CDR3 loop is CASSLDGTGGGQETQYF. CDR3 nucleotide sequence: TGCGCCAGCAGCTTGGATGGGACAGGGGGCGGACAAGAGACCCAGTACTTC.

This clone showed up just a few times. The genes are TRBV29-1 and TRBJ2-1; tentative D call: TRBD2 (5 bases). CDR1 is SQVTM, CDR2 ANQGSEA, per germline. Trimming removed 4 bases at V and 10 bases at J, with 17 bases between. The CDR3 consists of 13 residues. This CDR3 reads CSVAQTTMSEQFF. Written as DNA, the CDR3 is TGCAGCGTTGCGCAGACTACAATGAGCGAGCAGTTCTTC.

V is TRBV7-9 and J is TRBJ2-1; 9 bases line up with TRBD1. V shed 4 bases and J 10 bases; nucleotides not matched to a gene: 5. Germline values: CDR1 SEHNR, CDR2 FQNEAQ (reference sequence). The CDR3 covers 13 residues. The CDR3 DNA is TGTGCCAGCAGCTGGACAGGGGTCGGGGAGCAGTTCTTC. Translation gives CASSWTGVGEQFF.

The genes are TRBV5-1 and TRBJ2-5, with D tentatively TRBD1 or TRBD2 (5 bases each). There are 17 residues in the CDR3. Trimming removed 5 bases at V and 4 bases at J, with 24 bases between. CDR1 SGHRS and CDR2 YFSETQ come from the germline V gene. CDR3 loop: CASRYTGTDQGGETQYF. CDR3 DNA sequence: TGCGCCAGCAGATATACCGGGACCGACCAGGGCGGAGAGACCCAGTACTTC.

This clone was seen a few times. The chain has TRBV2 and TRBJ2-7, with D possibly being TRBD1 (5 bases). V was shortened by 8 bases and J by 3 bases, with 14 bases between the two germline ends. The CDR3 sequence is 13 residues long. CDR1 is SNHLY and CDR2 is FYNNEI in the germline V gene. In nucleotides, the CDR3 is TGTGCCAGCCGCACGGACACTTTCTACGAGCAGTACTTC. The encoded protein is CASRTDTFYEQYF.

The chain has TRBV7-8 and TRBJ2-5; 7 nucleotides agree with TRBD2. Germline values: CDR1 SGHVS, CDR2 FQNEAQ. V trimming: 1 base; J trimming: 5 bases; junction bases outside the gene matches: 10. The CDR3 extends over 16 amino acids. The CDR3 region is CASSLGSGVFRETQYF. The CDR3 DNA follows: TGTGCCAGCAGCTTAGGCAGCGGGGTCTTTCGGGAGACCCAGTACTTC.

This clone was found once. The chain recombines TRBV6-5 with TRBJ1-4; perhaps TRBD1 as D (5 bases). V was pared by 5 bases and J by 8 bases, with 12 bases between. Germline CDR1 and CDR2: MNHEY and SVGAGI. This CDR3 region has 13 residues. The chain's CDR3 is CASSVGQSEKLFF. The CDR3 nucleotides read TGTGCCAGCAGTGTCGGACAATCCGAAAAACTGTTTTTT.

The chain is built from TRBV18 and TRBJ2-6; TRBD1 matches 8 bases. The V gene end was trimmed by 5 bases and the J gene end by 2 bases; junction bases not matched to a gene: 8. This CDR3 has 17 residues. CDR1 is KGHSH, CDR2 LQKENI, per germline. CDR3 in amino acids: CASSAIQGAPGANVLTF. The CDR3 bases are TGTGCCAGCTCAGCTATTCAGGGGGCGCCTGGGGCCAACGTCCTGACTTTC.

This clone was recorded once. The chain carries TRBV29-1 and TRBJ2-7; a possible D gene is TRBD1 (5 bases). CDR1 is SQVTM and CDR2 is ANQGSEA in the germline V gene. This CDR3 has 12 residues. Trimming took 4 bases from V and 0 from J, leaving 7 bases between them. The CDR3 bases are TGCAGCGTTGGTCAGGGCTCCTACGAGCAGTACTTC. Translating it yields CSVGQGSYEQYF.

The J gene is TRBJ2-1, the V gene TRBV5-4, with TRBD2 identical over 8 bases. Germline V lookup: CDR1 SGHNT, CDR2 YYREEE (reference sequence). Trimming cost V 1 base and J 3 bases; bases outside gene matches: 3. This CDR3 spans 15 amino acids. The CDR3 is CASSLSAGGYNEQFF. The CDR3 DNA is TGTGCCAGCAGCTTGTCTGCGGGAGGCTACAATGAGCAGTTCTTC.

This clone has just a few counts. The V gene is TRBV18, the J gene TRBJ2-7; unclear D gene. V was clipped by 3 bases and J by 0 bases, with 9 bases between them. The CDR3 is 14 amino acids. Germline values: CDR1 KGHSH, CDR2 LQKENI. CDR3 amino acids: CASSPQEFSYEQYF. The CDR3 nucleotides are TGTGCCAGCTCACCTCAGGAGTTCTCCTACGAGCAGTACTTC. The whole variable domain, remainder taken from reference TRBV18 and TRBJ2-7, is NAGVMQNPRHLVRRRGQEARLRCSPMKGHSHVYWYRQLPEEGLKFMVYLQKENIIDESGMPKERFSAEFPKEGPSILRIQQVVRGDSAAYFCASSPQEFSYEQYFGPGTRLTVT.

This chain links TRBV14 with TRBJ2-1; 9 bases match TRBD2. CDR1 SGHDN and CDR2 FVKESK come from the germline V gene. The ends lost 4 bases at V and 7 bases at J; junction bases unmatched: 17. The CDR3 has 18 amino acids. The chain's CDR3 is CASSLLSGTSLGWNEQFF. Written as DNA, the CDR3 is TGTGCCAGCAGCCTTCTCTCCGGGACTAGCCTAGGGTGGAATGAGCAGTTCTTC.

V gene TRBV2 combines with J gene TRBJ2-2; D is ambiguous. This CDR3 is built from 14 residues. Trimming stripped 7 bases from V and 1 base from J, with 10 bases between. Per the germline V gene, CDR1 is SNHLY and CDR2 is FYNNEI. CDR3 residues: CASKGQENTGELFF. The CDR3 DNA reads as TGTGCCAGCAAAGGCCAGGAGAACACCGGGGAGCTGTTTTTT. Full variable domain (rest looked up from reference TRBV2 and TRBJ2-2): EPEVTQTPSHQVTQMGQEVILRCVPISNHLYFYWYRQILGQKVEFLVSFYNNEISEKSEIFDDQFSVERPDGSNFTLKIRSTKLEDSAMYFCASKGQENTGELFFGEGSRLTVL.

The J gene is TRBJ2-7, the V gene TRBV21-1. TRBV21-1 is designated a pseudogene. The CDR3 extends over 13 amino acids. The CDR3 nucleotides read TGTGCCAGCAGCAAAGTACCTTCGAAGGAGCAGTACTTC. This sequence encodes CASSKVPSKEQYF.

Of note for this clone: Different DNA sequences within this sample yield the same CDR3. V usage is TRBV11-3 and J usage is TRBJ2-3, with TRBD2 matching over 10 bases. Trimming at V came to 2 bases and at J to 4 bases, leaving 3 bases not matched to a gene. Germline assignment: CDR1 SGHNT and CDR2 YENEEA. The CDR3 is 15 residues long. CDR3 residues: CASSLTSGTSDTQYF. CDR3 nucleotides: TGTGCCAGCAGCTTAACTAGCGGGACGTCAGATACGCAGTATTTT.

The chain is built from TRBV6-5 and TRBJ1-2, with a tentative D call TRBD1 (6 bases). This CDR3 is built from 14 residues. The V end lost 6 bases, the J end lost 4 bases, and 15 bases lay between the germline ends. CDR1 is MNHEY, CDR2 SVGAGI, per germline. The CDR3 bases are TGTGCCAGCAGCCCCCAAGGGGGGCTCTATGGCTACACCTTC. It yields the protein CASSPQGGLYGYTF.

The sample holds a few counts of this clone. The chain has TRBV2 and TRBJ1-1; D is unresolved. The CDR3 loop spans 11 amino acids. The germline V gene encodes CDR1 SNHLY and CDR2 FYNNEI. Trimming took off 8 bases at V and 3 bases at J, with 7 bases between the two ends. CDR3 in DNA: TGTGCCAGCGGACGGGACACTGAAGCTTTCTTT. It codes for CASGRDTEAFF.